This TCR beta chain was identified during a study of T cell responses to AZD1222 COVID-19 vaccine (dated by TCRdb to the early 2020s). Background on the whole study: AZD1222 recipients given second doses at about 4 weeks or at about 12 weeks were pooled, since spike-specific TCR depth and breadth were not found to differ between the two schedules. TCR sequencing was performed for 233 trial participants, of whom 200 to 220 were given two doses of AZD1222 and approximately 26 were given two doses of MenACWY control vaccine. Trial participants were enrolled by age into 18-55, 56-69 and 70-plus year subgroups, with roughly 150, 30 and 60 TCR-sequenced participants respectively.

The CDR3 regions of human TCRbeta chains were analyzed by immunosequencing. Per the source publication's procedure: Repertoire TCRs were matched against a reference library of SARS-CoV-2-specific TCRs generated with the MIRA antigen-specificity platform. Breadth was defined as the fraction of unique TCRs that were SARS-CoV-2-associated. Depth was defined as the fraction of total T cells that were SARS-CoV-2-associated. Using the MIRA data, each spike-specific TCR was assigned both to the spike region to which the TCR was reactive and to a CD4 or CD8 class. Log10-transformed breadth and depth values were compared by one-way ANOVA with Sidak's multiple comparisons tests. TCRdb mirrors the immuneACCESS table, restricted to in-frame sequences. Some clones are absent from its copies; in checked studies, under half trace to an unresolved V gene, and the reason for the others is unknown. D and trimming come from the DNA, and the V and J calls and clone size come from that table. Present in this sample are 100,000 or so clones, over 80% of which were seen just once. The biggest ten clones account for 5% of the sample.

The investigation overall reported the following: No day 14 peak-response samples were available, so repertoires were characterized only after the peak T cell response. In the small 56-69-year group, the increase in depth fell short of significance, most likely because of low power. Vaccine-associated CD4 TCRs spanned the whole spike protein, with dominant responses in regions 160-218 and 743-854. Conclusions about previously exposed vaccinees were limited because only six AZD1222 recipients were SARS-CoV-2 seropositive at baseline. A significant rise in spike-specific TCR breadth and depth was observed after two AZD1222 doses relative to day 0 and relative to MenACWY recipients. Reportedly, close to half of the unique spike-specific TCRs recognized epitopes lying outside the regions that are mutated in the B.1.351 and B.1.1.7 variants. Participants were mostly white British, with more females than males. The authors suggested clonal diversity may have been underestimated.

Concerning this clone: The antigen it binds to is not known. Base quality data are lacking; no much larger clone is found one base away.

The time point label here, explained by the study, means: baseline before first vaccination. Vaccinee samples came from UK trials COV001 and COV002, including a single-blind randomized controlled phase 2/3 trial of AZD1222 (ChAdOx1 nCoV-19) in healthy adults. Trial participant PBMC samples were collected at day 0 and day 28 after the second dose for TCRbeta chain sequencing. The CDR3 covers 15 residues, taking in both the cysteine and the phenylalanine. Of all the DNA, just the CDR3 is kept, 45 bases in frame from base 1. In the germline V gene, CDR1 corresponds to SGDLS and CDR2 to YYNGEE. V is pared back by 0 bases and J by 0 bases, with 7 bases lying between the germline termini.

The material sequenced was peripheral blood, taken on day 0 of AZD1222 vaccination. The receptor comes from an adult in good health. The rearrangement combines TRBV9 with TRBJ1-5; no D gene can be assigned with confidence. The DNA sequence is given as TGTGCCAGCAGCGTAGCCGCAAATAGCAATCAGCCCCAGCATTTT. Its protein reads: CASSVAANSNQPQHF.